This TCR beta chain was obtained from a study of CD8 T cells in Susac syndrome. In the study overall: Patients with Susac syndrome were therapy-naive, on corticosteroids, or on intravenous immunoglobulin alone at blood draw.

Germline lookup yields CDR1 SQVTM and CDR2 ANQGSEA. The CDR3 consists of 13 residues. V dropped 6 bases and J dropped 4 bases, with 14 bases sitting between them. The patients with Susac syndrome were individuals who fulfilled the recently defined diagnostic criteria for disease that was either definite or probable. Negative isolation was used for CD8+ and CD4+ T cells, and FACS enrichment was applied to TEMRA cells. Random hexamers were used to reverse transcribe the RNA input (roughly 0.5 to 1 ug). Amplification of TCR beta CDR3 spanned 54 Vbeta and 13 Jbeta via immunoSEQ multiplex PCR. One entry per CDR3 protein, called by TCRdb with MiXCR from the immunoSEQ multiplex PCR reads. The table records 110,000 to 150,000 distinct CDR3 sequences, around 95% of them present only once.

The sequence came from a human donor with Susac syndrome. This chain uses TRBV29-1 with TRBJ2-3; D may be TRBD1 (6 bases). Sequenced: CD4+ T cells from PBMCs. CDR3 coding DNA: TGCAGCGTACAACAGGGTGCGGCAGATACGCAGTATTTT. Encoded protein: CSVQQGAADTQYF.